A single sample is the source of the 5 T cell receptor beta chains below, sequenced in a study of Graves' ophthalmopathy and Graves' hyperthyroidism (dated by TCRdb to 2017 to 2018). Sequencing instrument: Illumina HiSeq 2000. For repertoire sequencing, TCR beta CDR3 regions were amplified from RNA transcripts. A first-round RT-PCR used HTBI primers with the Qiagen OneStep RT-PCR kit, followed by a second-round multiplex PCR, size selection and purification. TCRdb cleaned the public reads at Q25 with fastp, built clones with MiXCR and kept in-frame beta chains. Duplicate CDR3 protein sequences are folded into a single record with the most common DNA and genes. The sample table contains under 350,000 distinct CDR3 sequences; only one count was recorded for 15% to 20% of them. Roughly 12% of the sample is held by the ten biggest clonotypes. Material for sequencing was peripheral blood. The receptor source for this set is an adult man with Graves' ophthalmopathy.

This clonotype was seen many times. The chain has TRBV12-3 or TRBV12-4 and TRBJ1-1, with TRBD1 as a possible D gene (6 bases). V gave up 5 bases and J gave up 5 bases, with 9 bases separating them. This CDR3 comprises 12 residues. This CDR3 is CASSRTGTEAFF. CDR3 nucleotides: TGTGCCAGCAGTCGAACAGGGACTGAAGCTTTCTTT.

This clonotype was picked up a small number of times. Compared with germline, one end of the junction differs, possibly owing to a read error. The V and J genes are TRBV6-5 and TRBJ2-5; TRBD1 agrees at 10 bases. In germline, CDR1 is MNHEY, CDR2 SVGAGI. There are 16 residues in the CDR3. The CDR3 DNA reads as TGTGCTAGCAGTTTGACAGGGGGCTGGGCCGGGGAGACCCAGTACTTC. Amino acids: CASSLTGGWAGETQYF.

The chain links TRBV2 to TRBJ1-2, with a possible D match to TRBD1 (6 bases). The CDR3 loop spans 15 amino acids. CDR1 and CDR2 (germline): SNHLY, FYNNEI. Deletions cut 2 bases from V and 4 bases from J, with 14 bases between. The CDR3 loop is CASSELRQDPYGYTF. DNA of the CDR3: TGTGCCAGCAGTGAATTACGACAGGACCCCTATGGCTACACCTTC.

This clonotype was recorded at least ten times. CDR3 protein: CASSPLNEQYF. CDR3 in DNA: TGTGCCAGCAGCCCTCTCAACGAGCAGTACTTC. The V gene is TRBV5-8, the J gene TRBJ2-7; D is undetermined. From germline, CDR1 is SGHTS and CDR2 YDEGEE. The CDR3 runs 11 residues. Trimming left V 4 bases short and J 5 bases short, with 7 bases between.

The CDR3 DNA is TGTGCCAGCAGTTTCAGGGGGCAAGGAGCTTTCTTT. This sequence encodes CASSFRGQGAFF. The chain employs TRBV12-3 or TRBV12-4 and TRBJ1-1; 8 nucleotides match TRBD1. The CDR3 contains 12 residues. With 3 bases clipped from V and 10 bases from J, the junction kept 4 bases outside the gene matches.